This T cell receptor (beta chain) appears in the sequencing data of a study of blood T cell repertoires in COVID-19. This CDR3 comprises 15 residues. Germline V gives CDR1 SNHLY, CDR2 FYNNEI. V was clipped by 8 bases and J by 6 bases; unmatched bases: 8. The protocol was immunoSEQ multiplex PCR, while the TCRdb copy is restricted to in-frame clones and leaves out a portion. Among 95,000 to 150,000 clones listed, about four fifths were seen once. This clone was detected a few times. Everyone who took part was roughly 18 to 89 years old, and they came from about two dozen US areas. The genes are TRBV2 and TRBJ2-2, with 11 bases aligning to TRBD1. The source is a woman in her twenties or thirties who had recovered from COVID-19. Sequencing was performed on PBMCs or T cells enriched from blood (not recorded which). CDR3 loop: CASLPGQGGAGELFF. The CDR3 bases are TGTGCCAGCCTACCGGGACAGGGGGGAGCCGGGGAGCTGTTTTTT.